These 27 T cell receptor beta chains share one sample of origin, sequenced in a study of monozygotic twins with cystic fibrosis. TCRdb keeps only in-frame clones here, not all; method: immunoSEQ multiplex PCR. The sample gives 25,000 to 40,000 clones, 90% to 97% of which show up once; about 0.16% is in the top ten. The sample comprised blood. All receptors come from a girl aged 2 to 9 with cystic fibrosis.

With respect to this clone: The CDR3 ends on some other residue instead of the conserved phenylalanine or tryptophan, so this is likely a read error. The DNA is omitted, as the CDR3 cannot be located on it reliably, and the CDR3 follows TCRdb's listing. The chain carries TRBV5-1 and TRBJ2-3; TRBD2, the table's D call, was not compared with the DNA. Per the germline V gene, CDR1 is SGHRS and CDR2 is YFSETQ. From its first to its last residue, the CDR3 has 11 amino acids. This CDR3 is CASSLEGLSFL.

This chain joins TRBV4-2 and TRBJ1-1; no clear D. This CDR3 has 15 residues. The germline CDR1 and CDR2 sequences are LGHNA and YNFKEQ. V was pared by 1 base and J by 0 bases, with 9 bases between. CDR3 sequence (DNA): TGTGCCAGCAGCCAAGCGGGAACGGTGAACACTGAAGCTTTCTTT. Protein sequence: CASSQAGTVNTEAFF.

The CDR3 region is CASSYAASGDNNEQFF. The CDR3, as DNA: TGTGCCAGCAGTTACGCAGCTAGCGGGGACAACAATGAGCAGTTCTTC. The chain couples TRBV6-5 to TRBJ2-1, with TRBD2 identical over 9 bases. The germline gives CDR1 MNHEY, CDR2 SVGAGI. The CDR3 totals 16 residues. V trimming: 2 bases; J trimming: 5 bases; junction bases outside the gene matches: 7.

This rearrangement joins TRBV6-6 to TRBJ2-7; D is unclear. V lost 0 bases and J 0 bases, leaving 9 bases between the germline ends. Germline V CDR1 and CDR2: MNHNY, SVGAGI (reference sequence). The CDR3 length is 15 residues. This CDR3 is CASSYSRGSSYEQYF. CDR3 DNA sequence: TGTGCCAGCAGTTACTCGCGCGGTAGCTCCTACGAGCAGTACTTC.

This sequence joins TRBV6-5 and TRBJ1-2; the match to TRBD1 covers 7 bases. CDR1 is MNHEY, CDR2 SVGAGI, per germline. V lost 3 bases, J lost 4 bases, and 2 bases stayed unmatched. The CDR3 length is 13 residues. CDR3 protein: CASSYWTGYGYTF. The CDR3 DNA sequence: TGTGCCAGCAGTTATTGGACAGGCTATGGCTACACCTTC.

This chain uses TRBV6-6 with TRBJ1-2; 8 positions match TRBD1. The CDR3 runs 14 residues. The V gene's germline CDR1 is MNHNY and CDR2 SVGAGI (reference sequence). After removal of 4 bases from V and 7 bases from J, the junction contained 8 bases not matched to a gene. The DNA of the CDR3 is TGTGCCAGCAGTTTTCAGGACAGGGAAGGTGGCTACACCTTC. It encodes CASSFQDREGGYTF.

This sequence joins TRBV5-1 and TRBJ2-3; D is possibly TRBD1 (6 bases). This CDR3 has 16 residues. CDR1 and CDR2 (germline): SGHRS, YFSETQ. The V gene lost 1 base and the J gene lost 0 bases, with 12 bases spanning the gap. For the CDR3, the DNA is TGCGCCAGCAGCTTGTTGTGGGGGCTTAGCACAGATACGCAGTATTTT. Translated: CASSLLWGLSTDTQYF.

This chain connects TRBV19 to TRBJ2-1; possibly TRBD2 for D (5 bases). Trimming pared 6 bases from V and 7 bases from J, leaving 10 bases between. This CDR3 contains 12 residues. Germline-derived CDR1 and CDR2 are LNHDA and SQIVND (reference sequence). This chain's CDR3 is CASSADLNEQFF. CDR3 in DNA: TGTGCCAGTAGCGCGGACTTAAATGAGCAGTTCTTC.

The CDR3 here is CASMGVTDTQYF. In DNA form, the CDR3 reads TGTGCCAGCATGGGGGTCACAGATACGCAGTATTTT. This rearrangement joins TRBV5-4 to TRBJ2-3, with D perhaps assigned TRBD1 or TRBD2 (5 bases each). Trimming stripped 6 bases from V and 2 bases from J, with 7 bases between. This CDR3 has 12 residues. Germline V lookup: CDR1 SGHNT, CDR2 YYREEE (reference sequence).

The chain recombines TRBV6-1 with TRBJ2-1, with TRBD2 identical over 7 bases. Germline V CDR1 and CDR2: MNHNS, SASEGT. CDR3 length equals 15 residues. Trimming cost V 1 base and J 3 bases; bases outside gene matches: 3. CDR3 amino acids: CASSEVLALYNEQFF. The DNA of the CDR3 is TGTGCCAGCAGTGAAGTACTAGCGCTCTACAATGAGCAGTTCTTC.

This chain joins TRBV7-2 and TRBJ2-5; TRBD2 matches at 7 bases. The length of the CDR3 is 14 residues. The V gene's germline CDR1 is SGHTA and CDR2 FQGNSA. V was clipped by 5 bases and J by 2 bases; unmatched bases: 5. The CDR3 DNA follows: TGTGCCAGCAGCCCCGGGACTACGCAAGAGACCCAGTACTTC. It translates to CASSPGTTQETQYF.

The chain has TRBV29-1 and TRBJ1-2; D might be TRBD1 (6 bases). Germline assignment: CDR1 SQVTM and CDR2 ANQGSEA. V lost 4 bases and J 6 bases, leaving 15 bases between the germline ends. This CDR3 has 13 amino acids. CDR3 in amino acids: CSVAPLRGNGYTF. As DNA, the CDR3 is TGCAGCGTTGCACCGCTCAGGGGCAATGGCTACACCTTC.

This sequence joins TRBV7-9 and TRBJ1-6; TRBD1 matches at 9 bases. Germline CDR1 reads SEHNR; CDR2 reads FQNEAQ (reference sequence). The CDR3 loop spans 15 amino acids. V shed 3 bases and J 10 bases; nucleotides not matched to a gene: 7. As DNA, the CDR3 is TGTGCCAGCAGCTTGTTGGGACAGGGTGGGTCACCCCTCCACTTT. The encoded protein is CASSLLGQGGSPLHF.

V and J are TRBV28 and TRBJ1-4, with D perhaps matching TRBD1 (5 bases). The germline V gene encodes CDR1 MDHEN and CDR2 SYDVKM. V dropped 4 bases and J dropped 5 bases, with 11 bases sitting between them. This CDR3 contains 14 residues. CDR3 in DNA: TGTGCCAGCAGTTCTGGGGGTCGAAATGAAAAACTGTTTTTT. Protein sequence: CASSSGGRNEKLFF.

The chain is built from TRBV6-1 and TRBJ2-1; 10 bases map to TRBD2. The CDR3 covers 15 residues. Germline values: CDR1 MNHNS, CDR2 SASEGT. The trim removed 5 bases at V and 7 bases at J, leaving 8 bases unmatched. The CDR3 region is CASSNLAGESNEQFF. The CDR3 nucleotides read TGTGCCAGCAGTAACCTAGCGGGAGAATCTAATGAGCAGTTCTTC.

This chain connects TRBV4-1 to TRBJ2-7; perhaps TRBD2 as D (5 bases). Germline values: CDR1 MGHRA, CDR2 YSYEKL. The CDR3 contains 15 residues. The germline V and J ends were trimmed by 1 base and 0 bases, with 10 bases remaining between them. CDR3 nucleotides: TGCGCCAGCAGCCAAGTTCTGGGGAGCTCCTACGAGCAGTACTTC. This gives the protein CASSQVLGSSYEQYF.

The CDR3 loop reads CASRQRGGYQPQHF. In DNA, the CDR3 is TGTGCCAGCAGACAACGGGGGGGGTATCAGCCCCAGCATTTT. The rearrangement joins TRBV2 to TRBJ1-5, with a tentative D call TRBD1 (5 bases). This CDR3 comprises 14 residues. CDR1 and CDR2 (germline): SNHLY, FYNNEI. The germline V and J ends were trimmed by 6 bases and 5 bases, with 14 bases remaining between them.

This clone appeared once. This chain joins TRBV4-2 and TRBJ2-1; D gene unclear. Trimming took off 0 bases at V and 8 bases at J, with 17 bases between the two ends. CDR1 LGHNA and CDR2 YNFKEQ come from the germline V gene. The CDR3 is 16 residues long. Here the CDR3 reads CASSQENIVQAHEQFF. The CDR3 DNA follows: TGTGCCAGCAGCCAAGAAAACATCGTTCAAGCTCATGAGCAGTTCTTC.

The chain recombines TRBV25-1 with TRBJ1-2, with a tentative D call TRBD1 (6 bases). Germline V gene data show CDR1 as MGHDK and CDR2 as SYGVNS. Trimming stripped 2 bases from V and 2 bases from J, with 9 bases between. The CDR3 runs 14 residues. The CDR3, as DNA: TGTGCCAGCAGTGAAGTAGGGGGGAACTATGGCTACACCTTC. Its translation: CASSEVGGNYGYTF.

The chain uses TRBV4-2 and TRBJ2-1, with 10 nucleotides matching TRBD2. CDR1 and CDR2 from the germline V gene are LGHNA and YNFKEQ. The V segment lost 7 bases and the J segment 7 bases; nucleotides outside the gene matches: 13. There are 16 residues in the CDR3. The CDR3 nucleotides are TGTGCCAGCAAAATGATCGGGGCTAGCGGGGGAAATGAGCAGTTCTTC. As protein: CASKMIGASGGNEQFF.

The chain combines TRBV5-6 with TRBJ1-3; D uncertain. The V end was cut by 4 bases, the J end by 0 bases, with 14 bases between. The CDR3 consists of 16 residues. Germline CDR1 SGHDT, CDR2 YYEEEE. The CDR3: CASSMGIGLSGNTIYF. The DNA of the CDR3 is TGTGCCAGCAGCATGGGGATCGGTCTCTCTGGAAACACCATATATTTT.

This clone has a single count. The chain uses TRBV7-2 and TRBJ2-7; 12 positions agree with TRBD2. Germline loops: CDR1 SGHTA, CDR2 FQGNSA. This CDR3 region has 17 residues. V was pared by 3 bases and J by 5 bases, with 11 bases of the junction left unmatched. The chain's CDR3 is CASSLALGLAGRNEQYF. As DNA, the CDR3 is TGTGCCAGCAGCTTGGCCCTTGGACTAGCGGGAAGAAACGAGCAGTACTTC.

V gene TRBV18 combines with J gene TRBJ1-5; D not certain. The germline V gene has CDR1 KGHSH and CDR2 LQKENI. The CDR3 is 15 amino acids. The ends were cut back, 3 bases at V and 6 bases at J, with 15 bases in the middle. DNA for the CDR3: TGTGCCAGCTCACCTCGGACGGACGGACGTCAGCCCCAGCATTTT. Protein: CASSPRTDGRQPQHF.

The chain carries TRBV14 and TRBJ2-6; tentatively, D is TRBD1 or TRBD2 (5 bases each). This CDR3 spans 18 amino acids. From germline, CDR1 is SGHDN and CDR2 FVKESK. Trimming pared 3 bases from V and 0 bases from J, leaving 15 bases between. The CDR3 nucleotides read TGTGCCAGCAGCCATAATCCGGGACGGAACTCTGGGGCCAACGTCCTGACTTTC. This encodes CASSHNPGRNSGANVLTF.

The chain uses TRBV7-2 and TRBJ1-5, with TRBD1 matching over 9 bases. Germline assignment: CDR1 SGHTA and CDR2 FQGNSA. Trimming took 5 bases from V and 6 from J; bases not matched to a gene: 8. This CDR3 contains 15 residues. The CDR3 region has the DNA TGTGCCAGCAGCCTCCAGAGGGACAGGGTTCAGCCCCAGCATTTT. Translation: CASSLQRDRVQPQHF. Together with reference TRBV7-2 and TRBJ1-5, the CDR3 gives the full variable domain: GAGVSQSPSNKVTEKGKDVELRCDPISGHTALYWYRQSLGQGLEFLIYFQGNSAPDKSGLPSDRFSAERTGGSVSTLTIQRTQQEDSAVYLCASSLQRDRVQPQHFGDGTRLSIL.

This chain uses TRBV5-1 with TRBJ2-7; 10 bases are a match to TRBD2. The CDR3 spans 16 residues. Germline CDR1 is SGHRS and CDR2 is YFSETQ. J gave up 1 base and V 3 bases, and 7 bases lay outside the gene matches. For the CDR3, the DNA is TGCGCCAGCAGCTCCGGTTCTAGCGGGAGATCCTACGAGCAGTACTTC. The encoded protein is CASSSGSSGRSYEQYF. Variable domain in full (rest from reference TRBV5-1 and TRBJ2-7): KAGVTQTPRYLIKTRGQQVTLSCSPISGHRSVSWYQQTPGQGLQFLFEYFSETQRNKGNFPGRFSGRQFSNSRSEMNVSTLELGDSALYLCASSSGSSGRSYEQYFGPGTRLTVT.

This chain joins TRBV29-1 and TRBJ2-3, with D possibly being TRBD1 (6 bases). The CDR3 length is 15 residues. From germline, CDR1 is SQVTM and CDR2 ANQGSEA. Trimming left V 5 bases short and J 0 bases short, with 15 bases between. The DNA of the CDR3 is TGCAGCGTTCAGGGGTCATCCCTTAGCACAGATACGCAGTATTTT. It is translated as CSVQGSSLSTDTQYF.